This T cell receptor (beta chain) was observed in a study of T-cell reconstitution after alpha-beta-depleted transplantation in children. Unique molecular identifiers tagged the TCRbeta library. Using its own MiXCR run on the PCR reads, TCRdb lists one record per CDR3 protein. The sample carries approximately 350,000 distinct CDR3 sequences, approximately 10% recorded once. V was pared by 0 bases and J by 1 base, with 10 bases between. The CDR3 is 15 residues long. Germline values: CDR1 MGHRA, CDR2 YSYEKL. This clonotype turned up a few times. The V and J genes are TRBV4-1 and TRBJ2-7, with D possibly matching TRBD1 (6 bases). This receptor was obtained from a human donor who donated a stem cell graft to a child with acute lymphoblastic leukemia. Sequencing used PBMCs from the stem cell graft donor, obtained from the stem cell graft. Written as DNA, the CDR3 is TGCGCCAGCAGCCAAGATCAGGGGAGATCCTACGAGCAGTACTTC. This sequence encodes CASSQDQGRSYEQYF.